This T cell receptor (beta chain) was observed in a study of blood T cell repertoires in COVID-19. Across the study: Sources were T cells, B-cell-depleted T cells, or PBMCs; the material itself was cDNA or gDNA.

Trimming shortened V by 3 bases and J by 6 bases, and 6 bases separated the two germline ends. There are 11 residues in the CDR3. Germline loops: CDR1 SGHAT, CDR2 FQNNGV. Per the study methods: Amplified reference gene primers provided the basis for estimating nucleated cell counts. The data were produced by immunoSEQ multiplex PCR, yet TCRdb's version contains in-frame clones alone and is incomplete. V and J calls and clone size are those listed in that table; D and trimming were worked out from the DNA. This table has about half a million clones, approximately 85% appearing once. The sample was peripheral blood. The chain uses TRBV11-2 and TRBJ2-7; D remains ambiguous. The clonotype comes from a human donor in a cohort sampled during active COVID-19. The CDR3 sequence is CASSFAGEQYF. DNA for the CDR3: TGTGCCAGCAGCTTTGCAGGCGAGCAGTACTTC. The complete variable domain, with remaining parts taken from reference TRBV11-2 and TRBJ2-7, reads EAGVAQSPRYKIIEKRQSVAFWCNPISGHATLYWYQQILGQGPKLLIQFQNNGVVDDSQLPKDRFSAERLKGVDSTLKIQPAKLEDSAVYLCASSFAGEQYFGPGTRLTVT.